The T cell receptor (beta chain) under discussion was sequenced for a study of regulatory T cells in long-lasting Graves disease. Study-level points and caveats: The analysis examined peripheral blood only and excluded thyroid tissue.

This sample's time point: newly diagnosed GD, antithyroid drugs for less than 3 months. Researchers made the TCR library from RNA that was extracted from PBMCs. V was trimmed by 0 bases and J by 5 bases, leaving 3 bases between them. The CDR3 is 11 residues long. From germline, CDR1 is GTSNPN and CDR2 SVGIG (reference sequence). Arm-PCR of CDR3 regions with iRepertoire HTBI primers generated TCR beta libraries. TCRdb recomputed calls from the multiplex PCR reads with MiXCR, one row per CDR3 protein. The sample yields fewer than 450,000 distinct CDR3 sequences, about 15% seen once. In regard to this clonotype: What it binds is unknown.

The sample also formed part of further work on T cells in Graves' hyperthyroidism and ophthalmopathy. As that study records: Researchers ran a first-round RT-PCR on the TCR CDR3 using the HTBI primer set.

This TCR was sampled from a woman aged 40-49 years with Graves disease. The chain couples TRBV30 to TRBJ2-3; D gene unclear. Sample: peripheral blood mononuclear cells (PBMCs), taken at new diagnosis, from a patient treated with antithyroid drugs. CDR3 region: CAWSVGDTQYF. The CDR3 DNA reads as TGTGCCTGGAGTGTGGGAGATACGCAGTATTTT.